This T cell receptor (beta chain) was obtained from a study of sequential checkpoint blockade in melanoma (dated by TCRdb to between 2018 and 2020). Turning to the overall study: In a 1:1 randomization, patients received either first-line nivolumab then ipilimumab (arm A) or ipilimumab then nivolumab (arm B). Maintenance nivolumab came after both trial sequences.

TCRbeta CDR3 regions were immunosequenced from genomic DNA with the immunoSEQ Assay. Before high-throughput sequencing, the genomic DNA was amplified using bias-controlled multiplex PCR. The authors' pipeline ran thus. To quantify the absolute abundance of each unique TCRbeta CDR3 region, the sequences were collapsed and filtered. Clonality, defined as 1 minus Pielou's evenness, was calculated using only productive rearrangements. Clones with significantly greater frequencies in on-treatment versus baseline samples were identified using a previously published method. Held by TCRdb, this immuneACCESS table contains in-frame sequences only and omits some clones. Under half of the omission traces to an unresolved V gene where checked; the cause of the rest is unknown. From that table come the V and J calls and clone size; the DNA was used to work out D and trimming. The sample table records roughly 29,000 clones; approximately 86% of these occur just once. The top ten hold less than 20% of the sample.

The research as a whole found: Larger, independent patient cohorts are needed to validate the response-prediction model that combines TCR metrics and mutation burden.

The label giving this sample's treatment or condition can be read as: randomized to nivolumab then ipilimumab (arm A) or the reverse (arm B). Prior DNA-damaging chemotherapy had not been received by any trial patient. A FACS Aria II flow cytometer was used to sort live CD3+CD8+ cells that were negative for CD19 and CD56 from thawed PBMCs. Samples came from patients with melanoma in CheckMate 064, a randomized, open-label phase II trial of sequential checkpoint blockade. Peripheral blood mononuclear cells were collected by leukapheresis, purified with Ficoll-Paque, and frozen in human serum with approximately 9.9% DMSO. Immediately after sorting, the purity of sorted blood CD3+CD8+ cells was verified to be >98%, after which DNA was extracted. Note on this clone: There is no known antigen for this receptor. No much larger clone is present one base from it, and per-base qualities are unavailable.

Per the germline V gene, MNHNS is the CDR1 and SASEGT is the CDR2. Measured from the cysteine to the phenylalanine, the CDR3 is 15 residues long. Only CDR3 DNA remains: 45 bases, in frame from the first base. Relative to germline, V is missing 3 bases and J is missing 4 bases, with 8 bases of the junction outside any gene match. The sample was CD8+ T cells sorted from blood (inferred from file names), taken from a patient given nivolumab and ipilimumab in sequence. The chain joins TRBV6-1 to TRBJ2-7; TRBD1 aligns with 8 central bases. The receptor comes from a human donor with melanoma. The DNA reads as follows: TGTGCCAGCAGTGAGGCTGGGGACAGGATTTACGAGCAGTACTTC. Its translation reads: CASSEAGDRIYEQYF.